One sample yielded the 32 T cell receptor beta chains listed below, sequenced in a study of human T cells and chemical hapten exposure. One entry per CDR3 protein results from TCRdb running MiXCR on the RACE reads. The table records some 380,000 distinct CDR3 sequences, 4.8% of them present only once. Time point defined: patch test 1, 2 weeks after DPC sensitization. Treatment meaning: therapeutic diphenylcyclopropenone sensitization with weekly scalp DPC. The source material was whole blood, sampled in connection with sensitization to the hapten diphenylcyclopropenone (DPC). The receptors derive from a woman aged 45 to 65 with alopecia areata. Some clones in this sample may be carry-over from other donors' samples.

This clonotype was seen at least ten times. The V call is TRBV20-1, the J call TRBJ1-5; the match to TRBD1 covers 8 bases. The CDR3 is made up of 14 amino acids. V lost 6 bases, J lost 4 bases, and 8 bases stayed unmatched. Germline lookup yields CDR1 DFQATT and CDR2 SNEGSKA (reference sequence). The CDR3: CSAGQALGNQPQHF. The CDR3 DNA reads as TGCAGTGCGGGACAGGCCCTTGGGAATCAGCCCCAGCATTTT.

The sample holds many counts of this clonotype. The genes are TRBV5-1 and TRBJ2-1; 9 bases are a match to TRBD2. V trimming: 0 bases; J trimming: 4 bases; junction bases outside the gene matches: 8. In germline, CDR1 is SGHRS, CDR2 YFSETQ. The CDR3 has 17 residues. Here the CDR3 DNA reads TGCGCCAGCAGCTTGGTGGCGGGAGGGCCGGGTTACAATGAGCAGTTCTTC. Its protein product is CASSLVAGGPGYNEQFF.

The rearrangement uses TRBV6-6 and TRBJ2-3; D may correspond to TRBD1 or TRBD2 (6 bases each). Trimming removed 0 bases at V and 5 bases at J, with 12 bases between. Germline-derived CDR1 and CDR2 are MNHNY and SVGAGI (reference sequence). The CDR3 is made up of 15 amino acids. The CDR3 region is CASSYSTGGRDTQYF. The CDR3 DNA reads as TGTGCCAGCAGTTACTCGACCGGGGGCCGAGATACGCAGTATTTT.

This clonotype was counted a few times. The chain recombines TRBV29-1 with TRBJ2-7; 8 bases map to TRBD2. Germline CDR1 SQVTM, CDR2 ANQGSEA. The CDR3 spans 14 residues. V shed 1 base and J 7 bases; nucleotides not matched to a gene: 9. The DNA for the CDR3 is TGCAGCGTTGAAGGGGGCGGGAGGCAACGGGAGCAGTACTTC. Its translation: CSVEGGGRQREQYF.

The genes are TRBV28 and TRBJ2-3; 10 nucleotides agree with TRBD2. Trimming at V came to 6 bases and at J to 4 bases, leaving 13 bases not matched to a gene. This CDR3 has 17 residues. The V gene's germline CDR1 is MDHEN and CDR2 SYDVKM. CDR3 in DNA: TGTGCCAGCAGGGGGGGAACTAGCGGGAAGTGGGCAGATACGCAGTATTTT. Amino acids: CASRGGTSGKWADTQYF.

As for this clonotype: Given a much more abundant clone one base away, this may be a read error. The chain links TRBV6-1 to TRBJ2-5, with 9 bases fitting TRBD1. Germline lookup yields CDR1 MNHNS and CDR2 SASEGT. The CDR3 loop spans 14 amino acids. The CDR3 here is CVSSRQGVVETQYF. As DNA, the CDR3 is TGTGTCAGCAGTCGACAGGGGGTAGTGGAGACCCAGTACTTC.

This clonotype was detected a few times. The chain employs TRBV20-1 and TRBJ1-2; TRBD1 might be the D (5 bases). Trimming pared 4 bases from V and 5 bases from J, leaving 14 bases between. Germline V gene sequence: CDR1 DFQATT, CDR2 SNEGSKA (reference sequence). There are 13 residues in the CDR3. The CDR3 region has the DNA TGCAGTGCTATATATGAGACAGCTTATGGCTACACCTTC. Translating it yields CSAIYETAYGYTF.

This clonotype was seen many times. This chain links TRBV28 with TRBJ2-2, with a tentative D call TRBD2 (5 bases). Germline assignment: CDR1 MDHEN and CDR2 SYDVKM. The CDR3 contains 13 residues. Trimming left V 2 bases short and J 7 bases short, with 8 bases between. CDR3 nucleotides: TGTGCCAGCAGTTTAGAGGGTTACGGGGAGCTGTTTTTT. Protein: CASSLEGYGELFF.

This clonotype appeared many times. The chain recombines TRBV29-1 with TRBJ2-1, with unresolved D. The CDR3 has 17 residues. V gave up 2 bases and J gave up 0 bases, with 17 bases separating them. CDR1 is SQVTM and CDR2 is ANQGSEA in the germline V gene. The CDR3 sequence: CSVETLSTQSSYNEQFF. CDR3 DNA sequence: TGCAGCGTTGAAACCCTCTCAACCCAGAGCTCCTACAATGAGCAGTTCTTC.

This clonotype turned up a few times. This chain uses TRBV3-1 with TRBJ1-1, with D possibly TRBD1 on 5 matching bases. CDR1 and CDR2 (germline): LGHDT, YNNKEL (reference sequence). V was trimmed by 5 bases and J by 2 bases, leaving 15 bases between them. The CDR3 length is 15 residues. CDR3 in amino acids: CASSAGGVGNTEAFF. The CDR3 bases are TGTGCCAGCAGCGCCGGGGGGGTCGGAAACACTGAAGCTTTCTTT.

This clonotype appeared many times. The chain links TRBV5-1 to TRBJ1-5; TRBD1 matches 10 bases. Germline-derived CDR1 and CDR2 are SGHRS and YFSETQ. The CDR3 runs 14 residues. The trim removed 2 bases at V and 5 bases at J, leaving 1 base unmatched. The CDR3 loop reads CASSFGQGDQPQHF. The CDR3 bases are TGCGCCAGCAGCTTCGGACAGGGGGATCAGCCCCAGCATTTT.

This clonotype has a count of ten or more. This chain joins TRBV7-2 and TRBJ1-2; 8 bases align to TRBD1. The CDR3 has 14 amino acids. Trimming at V came to 5 bases and at J to 5 bases, leaving 7 bases not matched to a gene. Germline values: CDR1 SGHTA, CDR2 FQGNSA. The CDR3 DNA reads as TGTGCCAGCAGCCTACGGGACAGGATTTATGGCTACACCTTC. It yields the protein CASSLRDRIYGYTF. The complete variable domain, with remaining parts taken from reference TRBV7-2 and TRBJ1-2, reads GAGVSQSPSNKVTEKGKDVELRCDPISGHTALYWYRQSLGQGLEFLIYFQGNSAPDKSGLPSDRFSAERTGGSVSTLTIQRTQQEDSAVYLCASSLRDRIYGYTFGSGTRLTVV.

The chain carries TRBV25-1 and TRBJ2-1; D is uncertain. Germline CDR1 is MGHDK and CDR2 is SYGVNS. This CDR3 has 11 residues. Trimming left V 4 bases short and J 7 bases short, with 5 bases between. CDR3 sequence: CASSVWNEQFF. The CDR3 DNA is TGTGCCAGCAGTGTGTGGAATGAGCAGTTCTTC.

This clonotype was counted a few times. This chain joins TRBV4-1 and TRBJ2-3; D not certain. Trimming left V 0 bases short and J 7 bases short, with 8 bases between. CDR1 MGHRA and CDR2 YSYEKL come from the germline V gene. The CDR3 loop spans 13 amino acids. DNA for the CDR3: TGCGCCAGCAGCCAAGATTCGGTCCATACGCAGTATTTT. Its translation: CASSQDSVHTQYF.

The chain joins TRBV9 to TRBJ2-2, with 9 bases matching TRBD1. This CDR3 has 16 residues. J was trimmed by 5 bases and V by 4 bases; bases with no gene match: 9. CDR1 and CDR2 (germline): SGDLS, YYNGEE. This CDR3 reads CASSHRPGTGTGELFF. CDR3 in DNA: TGTGCCAGCAGCCATCGTCCCGGGACAGGGACCGGGGAGCTGTTTTTT.

This clonotype appeared a few times. The gene calls are TRBV7-9 and TRBJ2-1; D is possibly TRBD1 (6 bases). V lost 2 bases to trimming and J lost 2 bases, with 10 bases between them. Germline lookup yields CDR1 SEHNR and CDR2 FQNEAQ (reference sequence). The CDR3 length is 15 residues. CDR3 nucleotides: TGTGCCAGCAGCTTAAGTGAGGGGGCCTACAATGAGCAGTTCTTC. Its translation: CASSLSEGAYNEQFF.

This chain connects TRBV5-1 to TRBJ1-2; 7 bases line up with TRBD1. This CDR3 comprises 15 residues. J was trimmed by 8 bases and V by 4 bases; bases with no gene match: 14. CDR1 and CDR2 from the germline V gene are SGHRS and YFSETQ. CDR3 coding DNA: TGCGCCAGCAGCCTGATGACAGGGAGAGGTGAAGGCTACACCTTC. Translated, it gives CASSLMTGRGEGYTF.

This clonotype was detected many times. The chain couples TRBV2 to TRBJ2-7, with TRBD1 identical over 8 bases. Germline values: CDR1 SNHLY, CDR2 FYNNEI. CDR3 length: 14 amino acids. The V segment lost 8 bases and the J segment 3 bases; nucleotides outside the gene matches: 9. In DNA form, the CDR3 reads TGTGCCAGCTCTAGTGACAGGGGCAACTACGAGCAGTACTTC. It encodes CASSSDRGNYEQYF.

This clonotype came up many times. This chain joins TRBV10-3 and TRBJ1-1, with a possible D match to TRBD1 (5 bases). Germline V gives CDR1 ENHRY, CDR2 SYGVKD. The CDR3 extends over 13 amino acids. Trimming cost V 6 bases and J 1 base, with 9 bases left between them. The CDR3 bases are TGTGCCATCAGGGTCCAGGGGAACACTGAAGCTTTCTTT. This translates into CAIRVQGNTEAFF.

This clonotype has ten or more counts. The CDR3 nucleotides are TGTGCCAGCAGTGAAGTCGGAGGAGGGCGAGGGGAGCAGTACTTC. This translates into CASSEVGGGRGEQYF. The rearrangement joins TRBV6-1 to TRBJ2-7; a weak D match, TRBD2 (6 bases). The V and J ends lost 1 base and 7 bases respectively, with 17 bases between them. CDR3 length equals 15 residues. Germline assignment: CDR1 MNHNS and CDR2 SASEGT.

The chain carries TRBV5-1 and TRBJ2-3; 11 nucleotides agree with TRBD2. The CDR3 contains 14 residues. V lost 7 bases and J lost 2; bases outside the gene matches: 3. Germline V gene data show CDR1 as SGHRS and CDR2 as YFSETQ. DNA of the CDR3: TGCGCCAGCCGACTAGCGGGAAACACAGATACGCAGTATTTT. It codes for CASRLAGNTDTQYF.

The table lists this clonotype with a few counts. The chain is built from TRBV28 and TRBJ2-5; tentatively, D is TRBD1 (6 bases). CDR1 and CDR2 (germline): MDHEN, SYDVKM. The CDR3 spans 16 residues. V was clipped by 4 bases and J by 4 bases, with 19 bases between them. The CDR3 spells CASSSPGQVGRETQYF. In nucleotides, the CDR3 is TGTGCCAGCAGTTCGCCGGGACAAGTGGGGAGAGAGACCCAGTACTTC.

This clonotype turned up a few times. This sequence joins TRBV7-9 and TRBJ2-7, with TRBD2 identical over 9 bases. The CDR3 is made up of 15 amino acids. Germline V gene data show CDR1 as SEHNR and CDR2 as FQNEAQ (reference sequence). With 5 bases clipped from V and 3 bases from J, the junction kept 8 bases outside the gene matches. The CDR3 DNA is TGTGCCAGCAGCCTGGGGACTAGCAGCAACTACGAGCAGTACTTC. Its protein product is CASSLGTSSNYEQYF.

The sample holds many counts of this clonotype. This chain links TRBV23-1 with TRBJ2-5; 7 nucleotides line up with TRBD1. TRBV23-1 falls under the ORF class, with uncertain function. The CDR3 covers 16 residues. The junction had 6 bases not matched to a gene; V was cut back by 0 bases and J by 2 bases. CDR3: CASSQSSGGWQETQYF. In DNA form, the CDR3 reads TGCGCCAGCAGTCAATCGTCAGGGGGATGGCAAGAGACCCAGTACTTC.

This clonotype was recorded many times. The junction shows a germline mismatch at one end, possibly a read error. This sequence joins TRBV10-3 and TRBJ2-7; D not resolved. Germline lookup yields CDR1 ENHRY and CDR2 SYGVKD. The CDR3 is made up of 12 amino acids. As DNA, the CDR3 is TGTGCCATCAGTGAGTCGGATACCCCCTCGGGCTTC. Protein sequence: CAISESDTPSGF.

This clonotype was seen ten or more times. The chain links TRBV20-1 to TRBJ1-6; weak D call: TRBD1 (6 bases). The CDR3 runs to 16 residues. Trimming removed 0 bases from V and 1 base from J, with 10 bases in between. Germline V gene lookup returns CDR1 DFQATT and CDR2 SNEGSKA (reference sequence). The CDR3 nucleotides are TGCAGTGCTAGAGATCAGAGGGGGTCCTATAATTCACCCCTCCACTTT. Translating gives CSARDQRGSYNSPLHF.

The rearrangement joins TRBV6-6 to TRBJ1-1; TRBD1 is a possible D gene (5 bases). This CDR3 has 14 residues. Germline V lookup: CDR1 MNHNY, CDR2 SVGAGI (reference sequence). Trimming took off 5 bases at V and 1 base at J, with 11 bases between the two ends. CDR3: CASSPQGRNTEAFF. CDR3 bases: TGTGCCAGCAGTCCCCAGGGAAGGAACACTGAAGCTTTCTTT.

This clonotype was recorded many times. The chain uses TRBV7-9 and TRBJ2-6; D gene unclear. CDR3 length: 17 amino acids. Germline V gene lookup returns CDR1 SEHNR and CDR2 FQNEAQ (reference sequence). V gave up 0 bases and J gave up 1 base, with 10 bases separating them. CDR3 in DNA: TGTGCCAGCAGCTTAGCGCTTAAGGGATCTGGGGCCAACGTCCTGACTTTC. It yields the protein CASSLALKGSGANVLTF.

This clonotype was picked up many times. The chain carries TRBV19 and TRBJ2-1; 8 bases map to TRBD2. The CDR3 is 15 residues long. Per the germline V gene, CDR1 is LNHDA and CDR2 is SQIVND (reference sequence). Trimming at V came to 4 bases and at J to 5 bases, leaving 7 bases not matched to a gene. For the CDR3, the DNA is TGTGCCAGTAGTACCCGGGGGGGCGCTCACAATGAGCAGTTCTTC. This sequence encodes CASSTRGGAHNEQFF.

This clonotype was seen only a few times. V gene TRBV6-2 or TRBV6-3 combines with J gene TRBJ2-3; 9 bases match TRBD2. Trimming at V came to 8 bases and at J to 4 bases, leaving 10 bases not matched to a gene. The CDR3 consists of 15 residues. In germline, CDR1 is MNHEY, CDR2 SVGEGT. CDR3 loop: CASSRGGWFPDTQYF. The CDR3 DNA reads TGTGCCAGCTCGCGGGGGGGCTGGTTCCCAGATACGCAGTATTTT.

This clonotype showed up just a few times. The chain carries TRBV20-1 and TRBJ1-5, with TRBD1 identical over 7 bases. The CDR3 sequence is 14 residues long. V trimming: 4 bases; J trimming: 3 bases; junction bases outside the gene matches: 6. The V gene's germline CDR1 is DFQATT and CDR2 SNEGSKA (reference sequence). The CDR3 DNA reads TGCAGTGCTATTCGCGGGACAGACAATCAGCCCCAGCATTTT. Protein product: CSAIRGTDNQPQHF.

In its sample, this clonotype was seen many times. V gene TRBV28 combines with J gene TRBJ2-5, with a tentative D call TRBD1 (6 bases). The CDR3 has 13 amino acids. V dropped 6 bases and J dropped 1 base, with 9 bases sitting between them. Germline V gives CDR1 MDHEN, CDR2 SYDVKM. CDR3 nucleotide sequence: TGTGCCAGCAGACGGGACATCCAAGAGACCCAGTACTTC. It yields the protein CASRRDIQETQYF.